This T cell receptor beta chain was captured in a study of cytomegalovirus exposure and HLA in healthy donors. Both 60 Vbeta primers and 13 Jbeta primers went into the PCR. Sequencing used immunoSEQ multiplex PCR; TCRdb keeps in-frame clones, though not all of them. Among fewer than 200,000 clones listed, roughly 13% were seen once. General study findings and limits: A missense DCLRE1C variant was associated with V- and J-gene trimming of TCR beta chains in a later analysis, and an independent cohort replicated the association. The majority of CMV-associated TCR beta chains were reported as apparently HLA-restricted in a later analysis.

CDR3 length: 15 amino acids. V gave up 5 bases and J gave up 5 bases, with 18 bases separating them. Germline-derived CDR1 and CDR2 are GTSNPN and SVGIG (reference sequence). This clone was observed a handful of times. Its antigen remains unknown. The chain couples TRBV30 to TRBJ1-4; possibly TRBD1 for D (6 bases). This clonotype was obtained from a man over 45 in good health and CMV-seropositive. Input material: PBMCs. CDR3 in DNA: TGTGCCTGGGCCCTCAGAGGGACACCCAATGAAAAACTGTTTTTT. Translated: CAWALRGTPNEKLFF.